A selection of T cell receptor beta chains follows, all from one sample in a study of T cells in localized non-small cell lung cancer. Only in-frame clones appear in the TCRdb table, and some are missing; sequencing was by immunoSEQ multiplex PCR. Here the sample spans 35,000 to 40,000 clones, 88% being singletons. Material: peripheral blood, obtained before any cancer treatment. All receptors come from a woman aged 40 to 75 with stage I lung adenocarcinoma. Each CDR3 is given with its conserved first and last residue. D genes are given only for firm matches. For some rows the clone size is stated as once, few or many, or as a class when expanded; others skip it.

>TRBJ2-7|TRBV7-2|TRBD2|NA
TGTGCCAGCAGCTTGTTAGGACTAGCGATTAACGAGCAGTACTTC
CASSLLGLAINEQYF
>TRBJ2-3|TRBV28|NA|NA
TGTGCCAGCAGCAGCACAGATACGCAGTATTTT
CASSSTDTQYF
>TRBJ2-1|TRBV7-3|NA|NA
TGTGCCAGCGGACTGGGCAATGAGCAGTTCTTC
CASGLGNEQFF
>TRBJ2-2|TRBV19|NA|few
TGTGCCAGTCGCCCCTTAGCGAACACCGGGGAGCTGTTTTTT
CASRPLANTGELFF
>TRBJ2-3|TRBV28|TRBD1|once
TGTGCCAGCAGCCCAAACAGGGGTTCCCTCACAGATACGCAGTATTTT
CASSPNRGSLTDTQYF
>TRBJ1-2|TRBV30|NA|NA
TGTGCCTGGAGTGTAGTGTATGGCTACACCTTC
CAWSVVYGYTF
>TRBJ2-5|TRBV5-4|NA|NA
TGTGCCAGCAGCTTTGGGTCAGTTGCCCGACAAGAGACCCAGTACTTC
CASSFGSVARQETQYF
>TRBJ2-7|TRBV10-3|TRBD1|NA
TGTGCCAGTGGACAGGGCTACGAGCAGTACTTC
CASGQGYEQYF
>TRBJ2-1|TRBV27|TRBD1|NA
TGTGCCAGCAGTTTTCAGGGGGCACCGGGTAATGAGCAGTTCTTC
CASSFQGAPGNEQFF
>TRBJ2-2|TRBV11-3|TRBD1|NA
TGTGCCAGCAGTCTGACCGGGACAGGGACCGGGGAGCTGTTTTTT
CASSLTGTGTGELFF
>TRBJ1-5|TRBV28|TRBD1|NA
TGTGCCAGTAGTTCGCCCCTAGGACAGGGAAATAGCAATCAGCCCCAGCATTTT
CASSSPLGQGNSNQPQHF
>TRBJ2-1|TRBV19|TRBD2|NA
TGTGCCAGTAGTATAGTGGGGACTACCTTAGGGCAGTTCTTC
CASSIVGTTLGQFF
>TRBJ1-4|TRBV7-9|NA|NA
TGTGCCAGCAGCCCCCAAAGACAGGCGGTGGGGGAAAAACTGTTTTTT
CASSPQRQAVGEKLFF
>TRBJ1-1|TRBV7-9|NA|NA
TGTGCCAGCAGCTCTCCCTCAGGGGTAGCCTCCCACACTGAAGCTTTCTTT
CASSSPSGVASHTEAFF